This T cell receptor beta chain comes out of a study of breast tumors, draining lymph nodes, adjacent tissues. Study results and caveats: Tumor repertoires ranked between lymph nodes and nontumor tissue in diversity, with V and J gene preferences.

V was clipped by 8 bases and J by 0 bases, with 16 bases between them. The CDR3 sequence is 15 residues long. CDR1 SGHTA and CDR2 FQGTGA come from the germline V gene. Breast cancer patients provided tissue from their axillary draining lymph nodes. Each CDR3 protein is one row after TCRdb ran MiXCR on the multiplex PCR reads. Of around 170,000 distinct CDR3 sequences listed, approximately 30% are singletons. Note on this clonotype: The antigen remains undetermined. The conserved phenylalanine or tryptophan is not found at the CDR3 terminus, so this likely reflects a read error.

The genes are TRBV7-3 and TRBJ2-5; D perhaps matches TRBD2 (5 bases). The source is a female donor with breast cancer. Some clones in this sample may be carry-over from other donors' samples. Sequenced material: axillary lymph node tissue. CDR3 coding DNA: TGTGCCAGCGACCGACTGGACTCATACCAAGAGACCCAGTACCTC. It encodes CASDRLDSYQETQYL.